This T cell receptor beta chain derives from a study of cytomegalovirus exposure and HLA in healthy donors. Across the study: Counted in an early data release were roughly 81 million unique TCRs from HLA-typed donors.

The study's findings and limits: TCR beta sequences reportedly predicted most subjects' HLA-A and HLA-B alleles accurately. Looking again later, the authors saw that most CMV-associated TCR beta chains seemed HLA-restricted.

About this clone: Its matching antigen is unknown.

PCR used 60 Vbeta primers and 13 Jbeta primers. The method was immunoSEQ multiplex PCR; TCRdb's version includes in-frame clones alone and lacks a portion of them. Among under 95,000 clones listed, roughly 73% were seen once. Unrecorded immune exposures were likely, despite nominal health at sampling. CDR3 length: 12 amino acids. Per germline, CDR1 SQVTM and CDR2 ANQGSEA. V was shortened by 7 bases and J by 1 base, with 9 bases between the two germline ends. The sequenced sample was PBMCs. The clonotype originates from a man between 40 and 49 years old in good health and CMV-seronegative. The chain uses TRBV29-1 and TRBJ2-3; weak D call: TRBD1 (6 bases). The CDR3 bases are TGCAGCGGAAGGACAGGCACAGATACGCAGTATTTT. It translates to CSGRTGTDTQYF.